Each of the 18 T cell receptor beta chains below was sequenced from the same sample in a study of shared clonotypes between healthy human individuals. Sequenced by immunoSEQ multiplex PCR; TCRdb stores in-frame clones only, minus some. The sample includes roughly 300,000 clones, about nine tenths of them seen just once. Sequenced sample: memory CD8+ T cells sorted from blood. Indicated subset: CD45RO+ cells pooled with CCR7-negative TemRA cells. The receptors were sampled from a man younger than 30 in good health.

The chain has TRBV6-5 and TRBJ2-2; D call uncertain. CDR1 and CDR2 (germline): MNHEY, SVGAGI. There are 11 residues in the CDR3. Between the trimmed V and J ends, which lost 10 bases and 6 bases, there was a span of 9 bases. This CDR3 reads CATSWAGELFF. Here the CDR3 DNA reads TGTGCCACCTCTTGGGCCGGGGAGCTGTTTTTT.

V and J are TRBV28 and TRBJ2-1; possibly TRBD2 for D (6 bases). The CDR3 spans 15 residues. Germline V gene lookup returns CDR1 MDHEN and CDR2 SYDVKM. Trimming removed 3 bases from V and 3 bases from J, with 12 bases in between. The CDR3 here is CASSLLGEDYNEQFF. The CDR3 DNA is TGTGCCAGCAGTTTGTTGGGGGAGGACTACAATGAGCAGTTCTTC.

The chain carries TRBV5-6 and TRBJ1-3; the D is unclear. Germline V gives CDR1 SGHDT, CDR2 YYEEEE. The CDR3 runs to 12 residues. Trimming shortened V by 3 bases and J by 4 bases, and 5 bases separated the two germline ends. CDR3 sequence reads: CASSYGGNTIYF. CDR3 bases: TGTGCCAGCAGCTATGGGGGAAACACCATATATTTT. The full variable domain, rest sourced from reference TRBV5-6 and TRBJ1-3, is DAGVTQSPTHLIKTRGQQVTLRCSPKSGHDTVSWYQQALGQGPQFIFQYYEEEERQRGNFPDRFSGHQFPNYSSELNVNALLLGDSALYLCASSYGGNTIYFGEGSWLTVV.

This chain uses TRBV10-1 with TRBJ2-7; D is unclear. The CDR3 spans 13 residues. V was shortened by 3 bases and J by 3 bases, with 9 bases between the two germline ends. The germline CDR1 and CDR2 sequences are WNHNN and SYGVQD (reference sequence). CDR3 loop: CASSDLEDYEQYF. The DNA for the CDR3 is TGCGCCAGCAGTGACCTAGAGGACTACGAGCAGTACTTC.

In regard to this clone: A much larger clone lies a single base off, so this may be a read error. Distinct nucleotide sequences in the sample also encode this CDR3. The J gene is TRBJ2-1, the V gene TRBV6-5; D may match TRBD1 or TRBD2 (5 bases each). The CDR3 has 11 residues. Germline CDR1 MNHEY, CDR2 SVGAGI. The V end lost 2 bases, the J end lost 9 bases, and 5 bases lay between the germline ends. For the CDR3, the DNA is TGTGCCAGCAGTTACGGGGGTGAGCAGTTCTTC. It yields the protein CASSYGGEQFF.

As DNA, the CDR3 is TGTGCCAGCAGTGAATGGTCACAGGGGAATGGCGAGCAGTACTTC. Protein product: CASSEWSQGNGEQYF. The chain is built from TRBV6-1 and TRBJ2-7; 7 bases align to TRBD1. Trimming at V came to 2 bases and at J to 6 bases, leaving 10 bases not matched to a gene. The CDR3 extends over 15 amino acids. Germline CDR1 MNHNS, CDR2 SASEGT.

The chain's CDR3 is CASSYRGNYEQYF. CDR3 coding DNA: TGTGCCAGCAGTTACAGGGGCAACTACGAGCAGTACTTC. This sequence joins TRBV6-5 and TRBJ2-7; possible D gene TRBD1, 5 bases. Between the trimmed V and J ends, which lost 2 bases and 3 bases, there was a span of 8 bases. This CDR3 has 13 amino acids. Per germline, CDR1 MNHEY and CDR2 SVGAGI.

This clone was found a few times. The chain couples TRBV9 to TRBJ1-2; D is uncertain. Trimming removed 0 bases from V and 4 bases from J, with 13 bases in between. This CDR3 region has 15 residues. Per germline, CDR1 SGDLS and CDR2 YYNGEE. CDR3 loop: CASSVDEGSTYGYTF. The CDR3 DNA follows: TGTGCCAGCAGCGTAGATGAAGGTTCTACCTATGGCTACACCTTC.

The V and J genes are TRBV11-2 and TRBJ2-7; 9 bases are shared with TRBD1. From germline, CDR1 is SGHAT and CDR2 FQNNGV. The J segment lost 4 bases and the V segment lost 4 bases, leaving 8 bases of the junction unmatched. This CDR3 region has 15 residues. The CDR3, as DNA: TGTGCCAGCAGCTGGGGGACAGGGAATGGTTACGAGCAGTACTTC. Translating it yields CASSWGTGNGYEQYF.

The V gene is TRBV4-3, the J gene TRBJ1-3, with TRBD1 as a possible D gene (5 bases). CDR3 length: 14 residues. The germline V gene encodes CDR1 LGHNA and CDR2 YSLEER. V was pared by 4 bases and J by 5 bases, with 12 bases between. The CDR3 loop reads CASSLLGTRNTIYF. The CDR3 nucleotides read TGCGCCAGCAGCCTCCTCGGGACTAGAAACACCATATATTTT.

The rearrangement uses TRBV7-2 and TRBJ2-7; 10 bases map to TRBD2. Germline CDR1 and CDR2: SGHTA and FQGNSA. The CDR3 has 15 residues. Trimming took 2 bases from V and 3 from J; bases not matched to a gene: 4. This CDR3 is CASSLLAGAGYEQYF. For the CDR3, the DNA is TGTGCCAGCAGCTTACTAGCGGGGGCAGGCTACGAGCAGTACTTC.

This chain joins TRBV29-1 and TRBJ2-3, with D perhaps TRBD1 or TRBD2 (5 bases each). Trimming left V 3 bases short and J 0 bases short, with 13 bases between. Germline-derived CDR1 and CDR2 are SQVTM and ANQGSEA. The CDR3 is made up of 15 amino acids. The CDR3, as DNA: TGCAGCGTTGATTCACGGGACGGGAGCACAGATACGCAGTATTTT. Protein product: CSVDSRDGSTDTQYF.

The chain uses TRBV7-9 and TRBJ1-2; possibly TRBD1 for D (5 bases). CDR3 length equals 13 residues. Germline lookup yields CDR1 SEHNR and CDR2 FQNEAQ (reference sequence). V lost 4 bases and J lost 4, with 10 bases in between. Written as DNA, the CDR3 is TGTGCCAGCAGCTCAGGGTCCCCCTATGGCTACACCTTC. It translates to CASSSGSPYGYTF.

The V gene is TRBV7-6, the J gene TRBJ1-6; 10 nucleotides line up with TRBD1. J gave up 8 bases and V 1 base, and 8 bases lay outside the gene matches. Germline V gene data show CDR1 as SGHVS and CDR2 as FNYEAQ. The CDR3 contains 17 residues. CDR3 nucleotide sequence: TGTGCCAGCAGCTTAGTGGCCGGGACAGGGGTATATTCACCCCTCCACTTT. This codes for CASSLVAGTGVYSPLHF.

This clone appeared a single time. V usage is TRBV5-6 and J usage is TRBJ2-4, with a possible D match to TRBD2 (5 bases). In germline, CDR1 is SGHDT, CDR2 YYEEEE. V gave up 5 bases and J gave up 6 bases, with 15 bases separating them. The CDR3 has 14 residues. CDR3 bases: TGTGCCAGCAGACCGGGCCCGAGGGTAAACATTCAGTACTTC. It specifies CASRPGPRVNIQYF.

The genes are TRBV7-9 and TRBJ2-1, with a possible D match to TRBD2 (6 bases). CDR3 length equals 18 residues. Trimming took 1 base from V and 4 from J, leaving 20 bases between them. Germline assignment: CDR1 SEHNR and CDR2 FQNEAQ (reference sequence). The CDR3 loop reads CASSLVGVAAPLYNEQFF. CDR3 coding DNA: TGTGCCAGCAGCTTAGTTGGGGTAGCGGCTCCCCTTTACAATGAGCAGTTCTTC.

The rearrangement links TRBV4-3 to TRBJ2-1, with a tentative D call TRBD2 (6 bases). Per the germline V gene, CDR1 is LGHNA and CDR2 is YSLEER. CDR3 length: 14 residues. Trimming pared 0 bases from V and 4 bases from J, leaving 7 bases between. The CDR3 bases are TGCGCCAGCAGCCAAGATCGGGGGTACAATGAGCAGTTCTTC. Translation: CASSQDRGYNEQFF.

This clone was counted a few times. One base away lies a much larger clone, so this may be a sequencing read error. This sample includes further DNA sequences coding for the same CDR3. This chain connects TRBV4-1 to TRBJ1-1; 9 bases are shared with TRBD1. The CDR3 has 15 amino acids. The trim removed 3 bases at V and 3 bases at J, leaving 5 bases unmatched. Germline-derived CDR1 and CDR2 are MGHRA and YSYEKL. This CDR3 is CASSHPTGGDTEAFF. The CDR3 nucleotides read TGCGCCAGCAGCCACCCGACAGGGGGGGACACTGAAGCTTTCTTT.